This T cell receptor beta chain was recorded in a study of blood T cell repertoires in COVID-19. Study summary: Researchers got acute and convalescent COVID-19 samples from the United States, Italy and Spain. In each case, the material was cDNA or gDNA derived from T cells, B-cell-depleted T cells, or PBMCs.

Original analysis: Scientists estimated how many nucleated cells there were by amplifying reference gene primers. The method was immunoSEQ multiplex PCR; TCRdb's version includes in-frame clones alone and lacks a portion of them. V and J calls and clone size are those listed in that table; D and trimming were worked out from the DNA. Of 150,000 to 200,000 clones detected, roughly 89% appear once; the ten largest clones hold 1.6%. This CDR3 is built from 14 residues. Per the germline V gene, CDR1 is SGHTA and CDR2 is FQGNSA. Trimming stripped 5 bases from V and 1 base from J, with 9 bases between. The chain carries TRBV7-2 and TRBJ1-5; D gene unclear. The receptor was derived from a woman aged 50 to 60 with acute or convalescent COVID-19. The specimen was peripheral blood. The CDR3 region is CASSIRESNQPQHF. Written as DNA, the CDR3 is TGTGCCAGCAGCATAAGGGAGAGCAATCAGCCCCAGCATTTT.